This entry concerns a single TCR beta chain. The antigen remains unidentified. Libraries were prepared by immunoSEQ multiplex PCR; TCRdb keeps only in-frame clonotypes and omits some of them. The repertoire has 200,000 to 250,000 clones, roughly 91% of them found once; the top ten carry about 2%. The CDR3 runs 14 residues. V lost 4 bases to trimming and J lost 3 bases; unmatched junction nucleotides: 3. Germline V lookup: CDR1 MNHEY, CDR2 SVGAGI. This sample was included in a study of cytomegalovirus exposure and HLA in healthy donors. Study at large: The same platform used for the 650 to 850 first-cohort repertoires was also used for the approximately 120 validation repertoires, as a later analysis reported. The study's findings and limits: In the approximately 120 validation repertoires, a later analysis found that first-cohort TCR clusters tended to co-occur. A classifier reportedly called cytomegalovirus status with high sensitivity and specificity.

Material for sequencing was PBMCs. The sequence derives from a young woman in good health and CMV-seropositive. This chain joins TRBV6-5 and TRBJ2-7; 10 nucleotides line up with TRBD1. In DNA, the CDR3 is TGTGCCAGCAGTTCGACAGGGGGCGACTACGAGCAGTACTTC. This sequence encodes CASSSTGGDYEQYF.